One sample yielded the 25 T cell receptor beta chains listed below, sequenced in a study of cytomegalovirus exposure and HLA in healthy donors (dated 2017 in TCRdb). The library was produced with the immunoSEQ multiplex PCR assay. Held by TCRdb, this immuneACCESS table contains in-frame sequences only and omits some clones. Under half of the omission traces to an unresolved V gene where checked; the cause of the rest is unknown. This sample comprises 130,000 or so clones, about nine tenths of them detected only once. 3% to 3.5% of the sample is taken by the ten largest. Material for sequencing was PBMCs. All receptors derive from a man under 40 in good health and CMV-seronegative.

The chain links TRBV29-1 to TRBJ2-7; a weak D match, TRBD2 (5 bases). The CDR3 runs 13 residues. Germline V gene sequence: CDR1 SQVTM, CDR2 ANQGSEA. V lost 2 bases, J lost 3 bases, and 11 bases lay in between. The CDR3 nucleotides are TGCAGCGTTGAAACGGGGATTGGCTACGAGCAGTACTTC. The encoded protein is CSVETGIGYEQYF.

The V call is TRBV29-1, the J call TRBJ2-7; 13 bases are a match to TRBD2. The CDR3 is made up of 13 amino acids. V trimming: 7 bases; J trimming: 7 bases; junction bases outside the gene matches: 7. Germline loops: CDR1 SQVTM, CDR2 ANQGSEA. The CDR3 here is CSATSGGLGEQYF. CDR3 DNA: TGCAGCGCGACTAGCGGGGGGCTAGGGGAGCAGTACTTC.

Here the CDR3 reads CASSSQGTRYF. CDR3 coding DNA: TGTGCCAGCAGCTCTCAGGGGACGAGATACTTC. V usage is TRBV7-9 and J usage is TRBJ2-4, with D perhaps TRBD1 (6 bases). CDR3 size: 11 residues. Germline CDR1 reads SEHNR; CDR2 reads FQNEAQ (reference sequence). The V and J ends lost 4 bases and 16 bases respectively, with 14 bases between them.

The CDR3 DNA sequence: TGTGCCAGCTCACGACAGGGGGCGGGCGCTGAAGCTTTCTTT. Protein: CASSRQGAGAEAFF. The gene calls are TRBV18 and TRBJ1-1, with 10 positions matching TRBD1. Trimming cost V 4 bases and J 6 bases; bases outside gene matches: 5. The CDR3 runs 14 residues. Germline CDR1 and CDR2: KGHSH and LQKENI.

The CDR3 DNA sequence: TGTGCCAGCTCCATTGCCCGGGGACAGGAAATGAACACTGAAGCTTTCTTT. It translates to CASSIARGQEMNTEAFF. J is TRBJ1-1 and V is TRBV18; TRBD1 matches at 8 bases. The CDR3 has 17 residues. V shed 6 bases, J shed 0 bases, and the junction held 12 bases outside the gene matches. Looked up from germline, CDR1 is KGHSH and CDR2 is LQKENI.

In its sample, this clone was seen once. The V and J genes are TRBV27 and TRBJ1-4; D perhaps matches TRBD1 (6 bases). Germline V CDR1 and CDR2: MNHEY, SMNVEV (reference sequence). Trimming removed 5 bases from V and 2 bases from J, with 15 bases in between. The CDR3 consists of 16 residues. CDR3 nucleotides: TGTGCCAGCAGTGCCGAGAGGGGGATTACTAATGAAAAACTGTTTTTT. Translating gives CASSAERGITNEKLFF.

A single count supports this clone. This chain connects TRBV6-5 to TRBJ2-2; D is ambiguous. CDR3 length: 13 residues. V dropped 2 bases and J dropped 7 bases, with 8 bases sitting between them. CDR1 and CDR2 (germline): MNHEY, SVGAGI. CDR3 protein: CASSYRVGGELFF. In DNA form, the CDR3 reads TGTGCCAGCAGTTACCGAGTTGGCGGGGAGCTGTTTTTT.

The V call is TRBV19, the J call TRBJ2-5, with 9 bases lining up with TRBD1. Germline CDR1 reads LNHDA; CDR2 reads SQIVND (reference sequence). CDR3 size: 15 residues. The J segment lost 4 bases and the V segment lost 4 bases, leaving 7 bases of the junction unmatched. This CDR3 reads CASSTDRGETETQYF. The CDR3 DNA is TGTGCCAGTAGTACGGACAGGGGTGAGACAGAGACCCAGTACTTC.

The V and J genes are TRBV6-5 and TRBJ1-5; no definite D call. V was cut by 5 bases and J by 2 bases, with 13 bases left in between. This CDR3 has 15 amino acids. Germline CDR1 reads MNHEY; CDR2 reads SVGAGI. The CDR3 reads CASSPGEWGNQPQHF. The CDR3 DNA is TGTGCCAGCAGTCCCGGGGAGTGGGGCAATCAGCCCCAGCATTTT.

This clone was seen a single time. Here the CDR3 reads CASSYFSEQFF. CDR3 nucleotide sequence: TGTGCCAGCAGTTATTTTAGTGAGCAGTTCTTC. The J gene is TRBJ2-1, the V gene TRBV6-5, with no clear D. Between the trimmed V and J ends, which lost 3 bases and 9 bases, there was a span of 6 bases. Germline V gene sequence: CDR1 MNHEY, CDR2 SVGAGI. There are 11 residues in the CDR3.

The DNA of the CDR3 is TGCGCCAGCAGACCGGCCACAGGGGGCGCCTACGAGCAGTACTTC. This codes for CASRPATGGAYEQYF. The chain uses TRBV5-1 and TRBJ2-7, with 9 bases identical to TRBD1. The J segment lost 2 bases and the V segment lost 5 bases, leaving 8 bases of the junction unmatched. The CDR3 is 15 residues long. Per the germline V gene, CDR1 is SGHRS and CDR2 is YFSETQ.

This chain joins TRBV28 and TRBJ2-1; 8 bases are shared with TRBD2. Looked up from germline, CDR1 is MDHEN and CDR2 is SYDVKM. CDR3 length equals 15 residues. The V gene end was trimmed by 4 bases and the J gene end by 3 bases; junction bases not matched to a gene: 5. This CDR3 is CASSSAGVLYNEQFF. In DNA, the CDR3 is TGTGCCAGCAGTTCAGCGGGGGTCCTCTACAATGAGCAGTTCTTC.

This clone was recorded once. The CDR3 DNA follows: TGTGCCAGCTCACCCTTCCAGGACATCTCCTACGAGCAGTACTTC. Translation: CASSPFQDISYEQYF. This chain links TRBV18 with TRBJ2-7; weak D call: TRBD1 (5 bases). Looked up from germline, CDR1 is KGHSH and CDR2 is LQKENI. Deletions cut 3 bases from V and 0 bases from J, with 12 bases between. The CDR3 has 15 amino acids.

A single count supports this clone. The chain employs TRBV2 and TRBJ2-6; D ambiguous. The CDR3 spans 13 residues. Germline lookup yields CDR1 SNHLY and CDR2 FYNNEI. Deletions cut 4 bases from V and 4 bases from J, with 5 bases between. The chain's CDR3 is CASSALGANVLTF. The CDR3 nucleotides read TGTGCCAGCAGTGCCCTCGGGGCCAACGTCCTGACTTTC.

This clone was seen only a few times. The gene calls are TRBV27 and TRBJ1-6; the match to TRBD1 covers 8 bases. With V trimmed by 5 bases and J by 2 bases, 5 bases remained unmatched. Per the germline V gene, CDR1 is MNHEY and CDR2 is SMNVEV (reference sequence). This CDR3 spans 16 amino acids. CDR3 region: CASSDATGAYNSPLHF. DNA for the CDR3: TGTGCCAGCAGTGATGCGACAGGGGCCTATAATTCACCCCTCCACTTT.

The chain recombines TRBV7-2 with TRBJ1-1; TRBD1 is a possible D gene (6 bases). The CDR3 extends over 15 amino acids. Germline-derived CDR1 and CDR2 are SGHTA and FQGNSA. V lost 6 bases and J lost 4, with 18 bases in between. In DNA form, the CDR3 reads TGTGCCAGCAGACCGACAGGCAGGCTTGCCACTGAAGCTTTCTTT. Translating it yields CASRPTGRLATEAFF.

The gene calls are TRBV6-5 and TRBJ2-7, with 9 bases identical to TRBD1. The V gene's germline CDR1 is MNHEY and CDR2 SVGAGI. This CDR3 is built from 14 residues. Trimming removed 4 bases from V and 7 bases from J; junction bases left unmatched: 8. The CDR3 spells CASSSPTGGREQYF. DNA for the CDR3: TGTGCCAGCAGTTCTCCCACAGGGGGCAGGGAGCAGTACTTC.

The chain is built from TRBV6-1 and TRBJ1-3, with a tentative D call TRBD1 (6 bases). Between the trimmed V and J ends, which lost 7 bases and 4 bases, there was a span of 17 bases. The CDR3 extends over 15 amino acids. Germline V gene data show CDR1 as MNHNS and CDR2 as SASEGT. The CDR3 region is CASTSLGGAGNTIYF. The CDR3 DNA reads as TGTGCCAGCACCTCCCTGGGGGGGGCAGGAAACACCATATATTTT.

The CDR3 DNA is TGTGCCAGCAGCACTGCGGGGGGCCCATACTACGAGCAGTACTTC. The encoded protein is CASSTAGGPYYEQYF. The chain combines TRBV7-3 with TRBJ2-7, with TRBD2 identical over 8 bases. The V gene's germline CDR1 is SGHTA and CDR2 FQGTGA. Losses at the gene ends were 5 bases for V and 3 bases for J; bases not matched to a gene: 9. The CDR3 covers 15 residues.

This clone has a single count. The V and J genes are TRBV11-2 and TRBJ2-2; 12 nucleotides agree with TRBD2. Trimming removed 2 bases from V and 0 bases from J; junction bases left unmatched: 4. The CDR3 runs 18 residues. CDR1 and CDR2 (germline): SGHAT, FQNNGV. The CDR3 coding sequence is TGTGCCAGCAGCTTACTAGCGGGGGGGTTCGCGAACACCGGGGAGCTGTTTTTT. Its translation: CASSLLAGGFANTGELFF. The full variable domain, completed using reference TRBV11-2 and TRBJ2-2, is EAGVAQSPRYKIIEKRQSVAFWCNPISGHATLYWYQQILGQGPKLLIQFQNNGVVDDSQLPKDRFSAERLKGVDSTLKIQPAKLEDSAVYLCASSLLAGGFANTGELFFGEGSRLTVL.

The rearrangement uses TRBV18 and TRBJ1-6; TRBD1 is a possible D gene (6 bases). Germline CDR1 and CDR2: KGHSH and LQKENI. Trimming cost V 4 bases and J 10 bases, with 20 bases left between them. The CDR3 totals 16 residues. The CDR3 spells CASSLRKGEIYSPLHF. CDR3 nucleotide sequence: TGTGCCAGCTCACTTCGGAAGGGGGAGATTTACTCACCCCTCCACTTT.

The chain carries TRBV11-1 and TRBJ2-5, with 7 bases that match TRBD1. The V and J ends lost 5 bases and 4 bases, in that order; junction bases with no gene match: 10. The CDR3 is 15 residues long. Per the germline V gene, CDR1 is SGHAT and CDR2 is FQDESV (reference sequence). CDR3: CASSLTGVAGETQYF. The CDR3 bases are TGTGCCAGCAGCCTTACAGGGGTTGCGGGAGAGACCCAGTACTTC.

With respect to this clone: One end of the junction fails to match germline, which may point to a read error. The chain is built from TRBV6-1 and TRBJ2-7; unclear D gene. Germline V CDR1 and CDR2: MNHNS, SASEGT. The CDR3 runs 14 residues. The CDR3 DNA reads as TGTGCCACCAGTTTTGACGCAGGAACCTACGAGCAGTACTTC. This encodes CATSFDAGTYEQYF.

The rearrangement links TRBV6-6 to TRBJ2-5; tentatively, D is TRBD2 (6 bases). V lost 1 base, J lost 4 bases, and 7 bases lay in between. CDR1 MNHNY and CDR2 SVGAGI come from the germline V gene (reference sequence). The length of the CDR3 is 13 residues. CDR3 nucleotide sequence: TGTGCCAGCAGTTACTTCGGGAGAGAGACCCAGTACTTC. This gives the protein CASSYFGRETQYF.

Details on this clone: Other DNA sequences within the sample encode an identical CDR3. J is TRBJ2-1 and V is TRBV19; TRBD2 might be the D (6 bases). CDR3 length: 16 amino acids. Germline CDR1 reads LNHDA; CDR2 reads SQIVND (reference sequence). V lost 3 bases and J 0 bases, leaving 12 bases between the germline ends. The CDR3 sequence is CASSMERGGSYNEQFF. CDR3 DNA: TGTGCCAGTAGTATGGAAAGGGGAGGCTCCTACAATGAGCAGTTCTTC.